In its sample, the clone carrying this T cell receptor (beta chain) was seen many times. The V and J ends lost 3 bases and 6 bases respectively, with 12 bases between them. CDR1 SQVTM and CDR2 ANQGSEA come from the germline V gene. The length of the CDR3 is 13 residues. The time point was: newly diagnosed GD, antithyroid drugs for less than 3 months. With RNA extracted from PBMCs as input, the TCR library was made. The data were taken from a study of regulatory T cells in long-lasting Graves disease. Libraries of TCR beta came from iRepertoire HTBI primers plus Arm-PCR of CDR3 regions. TCRdb re-analysed the multiplex PCR reads in MiXCR, keeping a single row per CDR3 protein. The sample has about 540,000 distinct CDR3 sequences; 13% are singletons. This same sample was also taken into another study, of T cells in Graves' hyperthyroidism and ophthalmopathy.

This sequence originates from a man in his thirties or forties with Graves disease. The rearrangement uses TRBV29-1 and TRBJ2-1; a weak D match, TRBD2 (6 bases). Sequenced here: peripheral blood mononuclear cells (PBMCs), sampled at new diagnosis, from a patient treated with antithyroid drugs. CDR3 coding DNA: TGCAGCGTTGACGCGCTAGCGAGCAATGAGCAGTTCTTC. It specifies CSVDALASNEQFF.